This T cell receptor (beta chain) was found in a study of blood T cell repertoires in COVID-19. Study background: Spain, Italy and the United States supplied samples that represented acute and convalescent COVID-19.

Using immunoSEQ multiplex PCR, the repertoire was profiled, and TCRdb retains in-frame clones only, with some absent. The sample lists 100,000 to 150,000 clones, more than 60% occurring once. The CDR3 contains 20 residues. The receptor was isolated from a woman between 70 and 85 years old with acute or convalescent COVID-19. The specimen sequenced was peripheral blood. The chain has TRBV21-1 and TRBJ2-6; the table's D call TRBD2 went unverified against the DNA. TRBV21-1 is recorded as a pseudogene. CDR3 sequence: CASSSRADASGSSGANVLTF. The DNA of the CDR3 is TGTGCCAGCAGCTCCCGGGCGGATGCTAGCGGGAGTTCCGGGGCCAACGTCCTGACTTTC.